This T cell receptor (beta chain) appears in the sequencing data of a study of blood T cell repertoires in COVID-19. Study details: The origin of the acute and convalescent COVID-19 samples was the United States, Italy and Spain. The cDNA or gDNA used as material had been derived from T cells, B-cell-depleted T cells, or PBMCs.

The germline CDR1 and CDR2 sequences are SNHLY and FYNNEI. This CDR3 region has 15 residues. The germline V and J ends were trimmed by 4 bases and 5 bases, with 12 bases remaining between them. As processed by the authors: By means of reference gene primer amplification, nucleated cell counts were estimated. Assay used: immunoSEQ multiplex PCR; TCRdb lists only in-frame clones, some missing. That table gives V, J and clone size, and the DNA gave D and trimming. Of about 250,000 clones listed, about 79% are singletons. The chain links TRBV2 to TRBJ1-6; D unclear. The sample comprised peripheral blood. This TCR was recovered from an older man with acute or convalescent COVID-19. Here the CDR3 reads CASSVRVSNNSPLHF. For the CDR3, the DNA is TGTGCCAGCAGTGTGAGGGTTTCCAATAATTCACCCCTCCACTTT.